Listed below are T cell receptor beta chains from one sample, sequenced in a study of identical twins. TCRdb ran MiXCR on the 5' RACE reads and lists one entry per CDR3 protein. The sample lists some 250,000 distinct CDR3 sequences, roughly 13% occurring once. These records were also assigned to another study, of yellow fever vaccine responses in identical twins.

Sequences were obtained from memory (CD45RO+) T cells sorted from blood. Receptors originate from a woman under 30 in good health. The CDR3 runs from the conserved cysteine through the conserved F or W. The D gene is left open where the match is weak. A clone size is listed for some rows: how often the clone was seen (once, few, many), or a class if it is expanded.

>14|TRBJ1-5|NA|TRBV28|many
TGTGCCAGCAGTTTGGGACACGGCAATCAGCCCCAGCATTTT
CASSLGHGNQPQHF
>13|TRBJ2-2|NA|TRBV28|NA
TGTGCCAGCTACCAGAAGAACACCGGGGAGCTGTTTTTT
CASYQKNTGELFF
>19|TRBJ1-1|NA|TRBV11-2|NA
TGTGCCAGCAGCTCCTCAACCCCAGCCAGGATCATAATGAACACTGAAGCTTTCTTT
CASSSSTPARIIMNTEAFF
>14|TRBJ2-7|TRBD2|TRBV7-2|many
TGTGCCAGCAGCAGGACTAGGGCGGTATACGAGCAGTACTTC
CASSRTRAVYEQYF
>15|TRBJ2-7|TRBD2|TRBV18|NA
TGTGCCAGCTCACCAGATAGCGGGTTCTCCTACGAGCAGTACTTC
CASSPDSGFSYEQYF
>16|TRBJ2-5|NA|TRBV4-3|many
TGCGCCAGCAGCCAAGATCTAGGGGGAGTTCAAGAGACCCAGTACTTC
CASSQDLGGVQETQYF
>14|TRBJ2-1|TRBD1|TRBV2|few
TGTGCCAGCAGACGGACAGGGGAGAGGAATGAGCAGTTCTTC
CASRRTGERNEQFF
>15|TRBJ2-1|TRBD2|TRBV20-1|few
TGCAGTGCTAGACCCAGCGGGGGGGCCCGGGGTGAGCAGTTCTTC
CSARPSGGARGEQFF
>13|TRBJ2-5|NA|TRBV4-2|few
TGTGCCAGCAGCCAAGCGGGGTGGGAGACCCAGTACTTC
CASSQAGWETQYF
>14|TRBJ2-7|TRBD1|TRBV6-2/TRBV6-3|few
TGTGCCAGCAAACGGGACAGGGGATTCTACGAGCAGTACTTC
CASKRDRGFYEQYF
>13|TRBJ2-7|NA|TRBV20-1|few
TGCAGTGCTTGGGGGACGGTGGAGGGCGAGCAGTACTTC
CSAWGTVEGEQYF
>13|TRBJ1-1|NA|TRBV5-1|few
TGCGCCAGCAGCGGCCTTATGAACACTGAAGCTTTCTTT
CASSGLMNTEAFF
>14|TRBJ2-3|NA|TRBV7-8|few
TGTGCCAGCAGCTCACAGGGTTTAAGAGATACGCAGTATTTT
CASSSQGLRDTQYF
>16|TRBJ2-2|TRBD2|TRBV5-1|NA
TGCGCCAGCAGCTTGACTAGCGGGAATAAAGCCGGGGAGCTGTTTTTT
CASSLTSGNKAGELFF
>16|TRBJ2-1|NA|TRBV5-1|many
TGCGCCAGCAGCCAGAACCCGGCGGTTTCCTACAATGAGCAGTTCTTC
CASSQNPAVSYNEQFF
>17|TRBJ2-2|TRBD1|TRBV13|NA
TGTGCCCGCAGCTCGGACAGGACGGGTAGAGGCACCGGGGAGCTGTTTTTT
CARSSDRTGRGTGELFF
>13|TRBJ1-1|TRBD1|TRBV29-1|many
TGCAGCGTCCTCGGACAGGTGAACACTGAAGCTTTCTTT
CSVLGQVNTEAFF
>13|TRBJ1-5|NA|TRBV20-1|few
TGCAGTGCTGTGGTGCAGGGCAATCAGCCCCAGCATTTT
CSAVVQGNQPQHF
>15|TRBJ1-2|TRBD1|TRBV5-5|few
TGTGCCAGCAGCTTGTCGACAGGGGGGGTCTATGGCTACACCTTC
CASSLSTGGVYGYTF
>15|TRBJ2-5|TRBD2|TRBV7-2|few
TGTGCCAGCAGCTTAGCGGGAGGGAAACAAGAGACCCAGTACTTC
CASSLAGGKQETQYF
>15|TRBJ2-1|NA|TRBV5-5|many
TGTGCCAGCAGCATAGACAGCGTGTCATACAATGAGCAGTTCTTC
CASSIDSVSYNEQFF
>14|TRBJ2-2|NA|TRBV4-3|many
TGCGCCAGCAGAGGGACAATAGACACCGGGGAGCTGTTTTTT
CASRGTIDTGELFF
>13|TRBJ2-7|NA|TRBV28|NA
TGTGCCAGCAGTGTACACAAGACCTACGAGCAGTACTTC
CASSVHKTYEQYF
>14|TRBJ1-4|TRBD1|TRBV5-1|NA
TGCGCCAGCAGCTTGTTCCAGGGGGATGAAAAACTGTTTTTT
CASSLFQGDEKLFF
>12|TRBJ2-7|NA|TRBV11-2|many
TGTGCCAGCAGCCGATGGTCCTACGAGCAGTACTTC
CASSRWSYEQYF
>18|TRBJ2-1|TRBD2|TRBV7-8|few
TGTGCCAGCAGCTTAAGTAGCGGGGGGATCAGCTCCTACAATGAGCAGTTCTTC
CASSLSSGGISSYNEQFF
>16|TRBJ2-7|TRBD2|TRBV27|few
TGTGCCAGCACCAACAGACTAGCGGGGGGCTCCTACGAGCAGTACTTC
CASTNRLAGGSYEQYF
>14|TRBJ2-4|TRBD1|TRBV5-1|many
TGCGCCAGCAGCCCGCAGGGGGAGAAAAACATTCAGTACTTC
CASSPQGEKNIQYF
>13|TRBJ2-7|NA|TRBV7-9|many
TGTGCCAGCAGCCAGACACCCAGCTACGAGCAGTACTTC
CASSQTPSYEQYF
>15|TRBJ2-1|NA|TRBV12-3/TRBV12-4|many
TGTGCCAGCAGTTTCGGGCAGAGCTCCTACAATGAGCAGTTCTTC
CASSFGQSSYNEQFF
>16|TRBJ2-5|TRBD2|TRBV11-2|few
TGTGCCAGCAGCCCGCGAGGGAGCGGGAGGTCAGAGACCCAGTACTTC
CASSPRGSGRSETQYF
>15|TRBJ1-1|NA|TRBV3-1|NA
TGTGCCAGCAGCCAGCGCGGGGATCAGGGCACTGAAGCTTTCTTT
CASSQRGDQGTEAFF
>14|TRBJ2-7|NA|TRBV5-1|many
TGCGCCAGCAGCGTTTTGATGGGTTCCTACGAGCAGTACTTC
CASSVLMGSYEQYF
>13|TRBJ2-7|NA|TRBV20-1|few
TGCAGTGCTCGGGGGCAGAAGGACTACGAGCAGTACTTC
CSARGQKDYEQYF
>16|TRBJ2-3|TRBD1|TRBV23-1|few
TGCGCCAGCAGTCAATCTGCAGACAGGGAAACAGATACGCAGTATTTT
CASSQSADRETDTQYF
>12|TRBJ1-1|TRBD1|TRBV20-1|NA
TGCAGTGCTACCAGTCAGGGGGAATGGGCTTTCTTT
CSATSQGEWAFF
>15|TRBJ2-6|TRBD1|TRBV18|NA
TGTGCCAGCTCACCGACAGGGGCTGGGGCCAACGTCCTGACTTTC
CASSPTGAGANVLTF
>17|TRBJ2-3|NA|TRBV4-3|few
TGCGCCAGCAGCCAAGATTTTTTGGGCGGAAGCACAGATACGCAGTATTTT
CASSQDFLGGSTDTQYF
>14|TRBJ2-7|TRBD1|TRBV29-1|few
TGCAGCGTTGTCCCCGGACAGGGGATCTACGAGCAGTACTTC
CSVVPGQGIYEQYF
>13|TRBJ2-7|TRBD1|TRBV6-1|many
TGTGCCAGCAGCGACAGGGGGACCTACGAGCAGTACTTC
CASSDRGTYEQYF
>12|TRBJ2-1|NA|TRBV29-1|many
TGCAGCGTTCGAGGGGAACACAATGAGCAGTTCTTC
CSVRGEHNEQFF
>12|TRBJ2-1|NA|TRBV18|NA
TGTGCCAGCTCACCACTCCCCAATGAGCAGTTCTTC
CASSPLPNEQFF
>14|TRBJ1-1|NA|TRBV5-1|many
TGCGCCAGCAGCTTGGGAAACGGGGATACTGAAGCTTTCTTT
CASSLGNGDTEAFF
>16|TRBJ2-1|TRBD2|TRBV6-5|many
TGTGCCAGCAGTTACTCTGGACTAGCGGGCCACAATGAGCAGTTCTTC
CASSYSGLAGHNEQFF
>14|TRBJ1-1|TRBD1|TRBV3-1|few
TGTGCCAGCAGCCAGGGGACAGCAAACACTGAAGCTTTCTTT
CASSQGTANTEAFF
>14|TRBJ1-1|NA|TRBV27|NA
TGTGCCAGCAGTCTCACTTCTAAGAACACTGAAGCTTTCTTT
CASSLTSKNTEAFF
>14|TRBJ2-7|TRBD1|TRBV18|NA
TGTGCCAGCTCACCGATGAGGACAGGGGCCGAGCAGTACTTC
CASSPMRTGAEQYF
>16|TRBJ2-3|NA|TRBV4-3|few
TGCGCCAGCAGCCAAGATCCGGTACTTATCACAGATACGCAGTATTTT
CASSQDPVLITDTQYF